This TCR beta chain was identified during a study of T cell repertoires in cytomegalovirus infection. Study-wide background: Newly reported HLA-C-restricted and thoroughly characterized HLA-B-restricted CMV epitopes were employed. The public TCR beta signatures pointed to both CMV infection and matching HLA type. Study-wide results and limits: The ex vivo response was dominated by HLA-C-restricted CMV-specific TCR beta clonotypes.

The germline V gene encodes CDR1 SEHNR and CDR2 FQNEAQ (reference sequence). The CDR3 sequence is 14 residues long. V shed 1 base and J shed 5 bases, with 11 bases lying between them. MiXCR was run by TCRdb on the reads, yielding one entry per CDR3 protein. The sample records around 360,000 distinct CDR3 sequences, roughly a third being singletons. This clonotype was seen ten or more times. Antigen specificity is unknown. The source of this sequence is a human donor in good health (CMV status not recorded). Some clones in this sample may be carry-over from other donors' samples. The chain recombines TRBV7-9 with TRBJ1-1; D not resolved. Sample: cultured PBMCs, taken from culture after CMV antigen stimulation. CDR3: CASSLVSEGTEAFF. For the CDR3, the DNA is TGTGCCAGCAGCTTAGTTAGTGAAGGAACTGAAGCTTTCTTT.